This entry lists 19 T cell receptor beta chains sequenced from one sample in a study of CD8 T cells in Susac syndrome. It was with random hexamers that 0.5 to 1 ug RNA was reverse transcribed. TCRdb re-analysed the immunoSEQ multiplex PCR reads in MiXCR, keeping a single row per CDR3 protein. The sample has about 180,000 distinct CDR3 sequences, just under 95% seen once. Sample: CD4+ T cells from PBMCs. All receptors derive from a human donor with Susac syndrome.

V and J are TRBV7-9 and TRBJ2-1; perhaps TRBD2 as D (5 bases). The germline V gene encodes CDR1 SEHNR and CDR2 FQNEAQ (reference sequence). With 1 base removed from V and 5 bases from J, the gap between germline ends came to 15 bases. The CDR3 extends over 16 amino acids. The CDR3 sequence: CASSLDGGWMNNEQFF. The CDR3 DNA reads as TGTGCCAGCAGCTTAGATGGAGGATGGATGAACAATGAGCAGTTCTTC.

Only one count was recorded for this clonotype. This rearrangement joins TRBV19 to TRBJ1-6; D remains unclear. This CDR3 has 13 amino acids. Looked up from germline, CDR1 is LNHDA and CDR2 is SQIVND (reference sequence). Between the trimmed V and J ends, which lost 5 bases and 8 bases, there was a span of 10 bases. In nucleotides, the CDR3 is TGTGCCAGTAGTCCTCTTGGGGATTCACCCCTCCACTTT. This sequence encodes CASSPLGDSPLHF. Supplemented by reference TRBV19 and TRBJ1-6, the full variable domain reads DGGITQSPKYLFRKEGQNVTLSCEQNLNHDAMYWYRQDPGQGLRLIYYSQIVNDFQKGDIAEGYSVSREKKESFPLTVTSAQKNPTAFYLCASSPLGDSPLHFGNGTRLTVT.

J is TRBJ1-5 and V is TRBV20-1, with TRBD1 as a possible D gene (6 bases). Germline V lookup: CDR1 DFQATT, CDR2 SNEGSKA (reference sequence). This CDR3 region has 13 residues. V lost 5 bases to trimming and J lost 5 bases, with 13 bases between them. CDR3 protein: CSADRTAHQPQHF. The CDR3 bases are TGCAGTGCTGACCGGACAGCCCATCAGCCCCAGCATTTT.

V usage is TRBV12-3 or TRBV12-4 and J usage is TRBJ1-2; no clear D. This CDR3 contains 16 residues. With 1 base removed from V and 3 bases from J, the gap between germline ends came to 15 bases. The DNA of the CDR3 is TGTGCCAGCAGTTTAGTTGACAAGCCAGTTGACTATGGCTACACCTTC. Translating it yields CASSLVDKPVDYGYTF.

The chain employs TRBV9 and TRBJ1-2; tentatively, D is TRBD1 (6 bases). Trimming pared 0 bases from V and 6 bases from J, leaving 15 bases between. The germline gives CDR1 SGDLS, CDR2 YYNGEE. The CDR3 has 15 residues. The CDR3 protein is CASSVAGAGSHGYTF. The CDR3 DNA reads TGTGCCAGCAGCGTAGCAGGGGCGGGCTCCCATGGCTACACCTTC. The variable domain in full, completed from reference TRBV9 and TRBJ1-2, reads DSGVTQTPKHLITATGQRVTLRCSPRSGDLSVYWYQQSLDQGLQFLIQYYNGEERAKGNILERFSAQQFPDLHSELNLSSLELGDSALYFCASSVAGAGSHGYTFGSGTRLTVV.

The chain has TRBV23-1 and TRBJ2-7; 8 nucleotides match TRBD1. TRBV23-1 belongs to the ORF category, with a function that is uncertain. V gave up 0 bases and J gave up 2 bases; unmatched junction bases: 12. The CDR3 consists of 18 residues. In DNA form, the CDR3 reads TGCGCCAGCAGTCAATCGGGGCGCCGGGACAGGCACACCTACGAGCAGTACTTC. It codes for CASSQSGRRDRHTYEQYF.

Only one count was recorded for this clonotype. This rearrangement joins TRBV27 to TRBJ1-5, with 8 bases fitting TRBD1. The CDR3 is made up of 16 amino acids. The V gene's germline CDR1 is MNHEY and CDR2 SMNVEV (reference sequence). The V gene end was trimmed by 5 bases and the J gene end by 1 base; junction bases not matched to a gene: 7. The CDR3 protein is CASSTSRGPSNQPQHF. The CDR3 nucleotides are TGTGCCAGCAGTACCTCCAGGGGGCCGAGCAATCAGCCCCAGCATTTT.

The V and J genes are TRBV14 and TRBJ2-1, with a tentative D call TRBD2 (6 bases). V was pared by 7 bases and J by 0 bases, with 13 bases between. There are 15 residues in the CDR3. Germline lookup yields CDR1 SGHDN and CDR2 FVKESK. In DNA, the CDR3 is TGTGCCAGCATGAGCGGGCCGAGCTCCTACAATGAGCAGTTCTTC. Its protein is CASMSGPSSYNEQFF.

This sequence joins TRBV11-2 and TRBJ1-1; D is unclear. V was pared by 4 bases and J by 4 bases, with 13 bases between. Per the germline V gene, CDR1 is SGHAT and CDR2 is FQNNGV. The CDR3 runs to 14 residues. CDR3 bases: TGTGCCAGCAGCTCCAGCTTGTGGGGCACTGAAGCTTTCTTT. Residues: CASSSSLWGTEAFF.

The genes are TRBV6-5 and TRBJ1-2; weak D call: TRBD1 (6 bases). Germline V gene data show CDR1 as MNHEY and CDR2 as SVGAGI. Trimming took off 7 bases at V and 7 bases at J, with 16 bases between the two ends. The CDR3 consists of 13 residues. CDR3 DNA: TGTGCCAGCACCCCAAACAGGGATGGTGGCTACACCTTC. It yields the protein CASTPNRDGGYTF.

A note on this clonotype: At one end, the junction sequence differs from germline, possibly due to a read error. The rearrangement uses TRBV7-2 and TRBJ2-5; 10 bases line up with TRBD2. In germline, CDR1 is SGHTA, CDR2 FQGNSA. The CDR3 length is 13 residues. The CDR3 bases are TGTGCCAGCAGCTTACTCCCTAGCGGGAGTGTAGACTTC. Translating it yields CASSLLPSGSVDF.

The chain couples TRBV5-1 to TRBJ2-7; D is ambiguous. Trimming shortened V by 3 bases and J by 5 bases, and 9 bases separated the two germline ends. The CDR3 has 12 amino acids. CDR1 is SGHRS, CDR2 YFSETQ, per germline. CDR3 nucleotide sequence: TGCGCCAGCAGCTCGCCTGGGCACGAGCAGTACTTC. As protein: CASSSPGHEQYF.

V usage is TRBV28 and J usage is TRBJ1-5; D call uncertain. The V end lost 6 bases, the J end lost 4 bases, and 13 bases lay between the germline ends. This CDR3 region has 14 residues. Germline CDR1 is MDHEN and CDR2 is SYDVKM. CDR3 loop: CASRASVRNQPQHF. The DNA for the CDR3 is TGTGCCAGCAGGGCAAGCGTCAGAAATCAGCCCCAGCATTTT.

The chain links TRBV20-1 to TRBJ2-7; 7 nucleotides agree with TRBD2. Germline V lookup: CDR1 DFQATT, CDR2 SNEGSKA (reference sequence). V gave up 2 bases and J gave up 3 bases; unmatched junction bases: 13. CDR3 length: 16 amino acids. The CDR3 reads CSARFPGGAVLYEQYF. CDR3 sequence (DNA): TGCAGTGCTAGATTCCCGGGGGGAGCGGTCCTCTACGAGCAGTACTTC.

This rearrangement joins TRBV7-2 to TRBJ1-2; possibly TRBD1 for D (5 bases). Trimming took off 5 bases at V and 2 bases at J, with 12 bases between the two ends. There are 14 residues in the CDR3. Germline V gene sequence: CDR1 SGHTA, CDR2 FQGNSA. CDR3 sequence: CASSPRDGNYGYTF. The CDR3 region has the DNA TGTGCCAGCAGCCCCCGGGACGGGAACTATGGCTACACCTTC.

The V and J genes are TRBV29-1 and TRBJ2-3; 7 positions agree with TRBD2. Losses at the gene ends were 3 bases for V and 5 bases for J; bases not matched to a gene: 5. Per the germline V gene, CDR1 is SQVTM and CDR2 is ANQGSEA. The CDR3 extends over 13 amino acids. The CDR3 loop is CSVEGGGGDTQYF. Written as DNA, the CDR3 is TGCAGCGTTGAGGGCGGGGGAGGAGATACGCAGTATTTT.

The V gene is TRBV19, the J gene TRBJ1-2, with TRBD1 as a possible D gene (5 bases). The CDR3 is made up of 13 amino acids. V shed 7 bases and J shed 6 bases, with 15 bases lying between them. Germline lookup yields CDR1 LNHDA and CDR2 SQIVND (reference sequence). CDR3 protein: CASTSWGVNGYTF. The CDR3 DNA is TGTGCCAGTACCTCTTGGGGGGTTAATGGCTACACCTTC.

This chain joins TRBV25-1 and TRBJ2-5; 9 bases are a match to TRBD1. This CDR3 region has 15 residues. CDR1 MGHDK and CDR2 SYGVNS come from the germline V gene. The junction had 8 bases not matched to a gene; V was cut back by 5 bases and J by 4 bases. This chain's CDR3 is CASSQSTGGGETQYF. The CDR3 DNA reads as TGTGCCAGCAGTCAATCGACAGGGGGAGGAGAGACCCAGTACTTC.

The chain carries TRBV7-2 and TRBJ1-5; D is perhaps TRBD1 (5 bases). This CDR3 is 13 amino acids long. Germline V gives CDR1 SGHTA, CDR2 FQGNSA. Trimming took 0 bases from V and 6 from J, leaving 6 bases between them. This CDR3 reads CASSLAQGQPQHF. The CDR3 region has the DNA TGTGCCAGCAGCTTAGCGCAGGGTCAGCCCCAGCATTTT.